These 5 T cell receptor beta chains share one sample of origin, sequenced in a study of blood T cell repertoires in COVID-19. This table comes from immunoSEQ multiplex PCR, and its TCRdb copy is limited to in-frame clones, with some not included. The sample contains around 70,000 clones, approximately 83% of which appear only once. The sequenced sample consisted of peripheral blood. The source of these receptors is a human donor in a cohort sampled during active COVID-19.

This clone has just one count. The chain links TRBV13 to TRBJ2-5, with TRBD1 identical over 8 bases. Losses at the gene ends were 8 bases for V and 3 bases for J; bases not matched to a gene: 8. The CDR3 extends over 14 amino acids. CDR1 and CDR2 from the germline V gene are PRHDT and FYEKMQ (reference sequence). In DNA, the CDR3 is TGTGCCAGCGGGGACCGGGACAGGAAAGAGACCCAGTACTTC. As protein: CASGDRDRKETQYF.

This CDR3 is CASSHDLRVEQFF. The CDR3 nucleotides read TGTGCCAGCAGCCATGACCTCAGGGTTGAGCAGTTCTTC. V usage is TRBV3-1 (or the pseudogene TRBV3-2) and J usage is TRBJ2-1; a possible D gene is TRBD1 (5 bases). Deletions cut 3 bases from V and 9 bases from J, with 12 bases between. Germline CDR1 and CDR2: LGHDT and YNNKEL (reference sequence). This CDR3 is 13 amino acids long.

CDR3 bases: TGTGCCAGCAGCTTATACGGCGGGGGGGCCTACAATGAGCAGTTCTTC. Its translation: CASSLYGGGAYNEQFF. The chain employs TRBV7-8 and TRBJ2-1; TRBD2 matches 9 bases. CDR3 length: 16 amino acids. Germline assignment: CDR1 SGHVS and CDR2 FQNEAQ. V shed 2 bases and J 2 bases; nucleotides not matched to a gene: 4.

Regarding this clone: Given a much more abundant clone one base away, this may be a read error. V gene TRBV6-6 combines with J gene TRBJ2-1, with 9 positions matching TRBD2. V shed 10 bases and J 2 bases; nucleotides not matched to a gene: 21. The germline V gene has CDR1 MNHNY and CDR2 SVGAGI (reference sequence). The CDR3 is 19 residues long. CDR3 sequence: CATTYRGHTRGGPYNEQFF. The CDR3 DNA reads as TGTGCCACCACCTACAGGGGTCATACGCGGGGGGGGCCCTACAATGAGCAGTTCTTC.

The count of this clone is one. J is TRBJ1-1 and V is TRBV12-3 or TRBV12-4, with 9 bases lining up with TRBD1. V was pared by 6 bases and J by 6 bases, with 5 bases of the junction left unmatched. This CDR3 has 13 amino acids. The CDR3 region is CASRRTGEPEAFF. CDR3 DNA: TGTGCCAGCAGACGGACAGGGGAACCTGAAGCTTTCTTT.